A few counts support the clone carrying this TCR beta chain. V was pared by 6 bases and J by 4 bases, with 7 bases of the junction left unmatched. The germline CDR1 and CDR2 sequences are SQVTM and ANQGSEA. The CDR3 extends over 14 amino acids. MiXCR, applied by TCRdb to the RT-PCR reads, yields one record per CDR3 protein. Of hundreds of thousands of distinct CDR3 sequences detected, about 25% appear once; the ten largest clones hold 1.9%. This entry is derived from a study of response to subunit inactivated influenza vaccine. The chain combines TRBV29-1 with TRBJ1-5; 9 positions match TRBD1. The specimen was CD4+ T cells sorted from PBMCs, collected less than 6 days after vaccination. This clonotype originated in a man aged 50 to 60 who received an inactivated influenza vaccine. CDR3 in DNA: TGCAGCGTACAACCGACAGGGGGGAATCAGCCCCAGCATTTT. Its protein product is CSVQPTGGNQPQHF.